These T cell receptor beta chains were read from a single sample in a study of cytomegalovirus exposure and HLA in healthy donors. Profiled with immunoSEQ multiplex PCR; TCRdb holds only in-frame clones, not every one. The data hold 180,000 or so clones, with over 75% observed a single time. Source material: PBMCs. The receptor set was obtained from a man aged 50-59 years in good health and CMV-seropositive. Both conserved end residues are trimmed from each CDR3.

len: 14
v_gene: TRBV18
CDR3aa: ASSPPEGPSTDTQY

len: 12
v_gene: TRBV5-4
CDR3aa: ASSLQGFEQPQH

len: 13
v_gene: TRBV2
CDR3aa: ASSQENRDNQPQH

len: 13
v_gene: TRBV19
CDR3aa: ASSRTGGAYNEQF

len: 14
v_gene: TRBV19
CDR3aa: ASSKTGQWSNQPQH

len: 12
v_gene: TRBV10-3
CDR3aa: AISEPEVSGELF

len: 12
v_gene: TRBV4-1
CDR3aa: ASSPQGGNQPQH

len: 12
v_gene: TRBV6-4
CDR3aa: ASTLTGGIGEQF

len: 13
v_gene: TRBV10-1
CDR3aa: ASSVGDRNTGELF

len: 15
v_gene: TRBV21-1
CDR3aa: ASSKACRGHSNQPQH

len: 15
v_gene: TRBV1
CDR3aa: TSSQDGRGRGTDTQY

len: 13
v_gene: TRBV14
CDR3aa: ASSPRTATNEKLF

len: 10
v_gene: TRBV29-1
CDR3aa: SVEQGSYEQY

len: 10
v_gene: TRBV7-6
CDR3aa: ASSFKTGGQF

len: 13
v_gene: TRBV28
CDR3aa: ATLTGAGGPYGYT

len: 13
v_gene: TRBV29-1
CDR3aa: SAGGQGSLNYGYT

len: 13
v_gene: TRBV6-5
CDR3aa: ASSHGTGNNQPQH

len: 14
v_gene: TRBV4-3
CDR3aa: ASSLTRGGSGNTIY

len: 15
v_gene: TRBV4-1
CDR3aa: ASAQSRLAGGRNEQF

len: 14
v_gene: TRBV6-5
CDR3aa: ASSYSIQGYRTEAF

len: 13
v_gene: TRBV5-6
CDR3aa: ASSLDGAPDEKLF

len: 11
v_gene: TRBV6-1
CDR3aa: ASSEGPVRSYT

len: 11
v_gene: TRBV29-1
CDR3aa: SVTGQGPGEQY

len: 11
v_gene: TRBV7-2
CDR3aa: ASTLGGNQPQH

len: 13
v_gene: TRBV2
CDR3aa: ASSEGSGENSPLH

len: 13
v_gene: TRBV28
CDR3aa: ASRLITGTGGTSF

len: 12
v_gene: TRBV30
CDR3aa: AWSPGQGFGEQY

len: 11
v_gene: TRBV2
CDR3aa: ASSGQGGETQY

len: 11
v_gene: TRBV6-5
CDR3aa: ASSPQAGNTIY

len: 14
v_gene: TRBV7-9
CDR3aa: ASSPLGGTANYGYT

len: 11
v_gene: TRBV19
CDR3aa: ASSRGGYNEQF

len: 13
v_gene: TRBV9
CDR3aa: ASSDGGQANTEAF

len: 13
v_gene: TRBV6-6
CDR3aa: ASAGGQGRAGELF

len: 16
v_gene: TRBV7-8
CDR3aa: ASSEILALGPGTGELF

len: 12
v_gene: TRBV12-5
CDR3aa: ASGTGTGVNEAF

len: 12
v_gene: TRBV2
CDR3aa: ASSAILAKETQY

len: 11
v_gene: TRBV2
CDR3aa: ASLGGLSYEQY

len: 14
v_gene: TRBV19
CDR3aa: ASSIIRAGEPTEAF

len: 12
v_gene: TRBV28
CDR3aa: ASSKESGTPMEY

len: 12
v_gene: TRBV29-1
CDR3aa: SVQTGVWEDEQF

len: 12
v_gene: TRBV6-6
CDR3aa: ASDRGAFRDTQY

len: 14
v_gene: TRBV7-2
CDR3aa: ASSLEGTSGGYEQY

len: 13
v_gene: TRBV18
CDR3aa: ASSPSGTGGEALH

len: 14
v_gene: TRBV2
CDR3aa: ASVGSRSVKADTQY

len: 12
v_gene: TRBV6-5
CDR3aa: ASSFRQGTPAAF

len: 12
v_gene: TRBV5-5
CDR3aa: ASSEGQGLTEAF

len: 12
v_gene: TRBV28
CDR3aa: ASSLYRVGTEAF

len: 11
v_gene: TRBV25-1
CDR3aa: ASSEYRTGGYT

len: 14
v_gene: TRBV19
CDR3aa: ASSTYRELGGTEAF

len: 14
v_gene: TRBV7-9
CDR3aa: ASKGGQGARSTEAF

len: 11
v_gene: TRBV7-2
CDR3aa: ASKGGRGNEQF

len: 12
v_gene: TRBV2
CDR3aa: ASDKTGSNQPQH

len: 13
v_gene: TRBV9
CDR3aa: ASSGLAGGQETQY

len: 14
v_gene: TRBV13
CDR3aa: ASSSTPRGKGDTQY

len: 15
v_gene: TRBV19
CDR3aa: ASSMEADRPNTGELF

len: 14
v_gene: TRBV9
CDR3aa: ASSKTGKGPNEKLF

len: 13
v_gene: TRBV9
CDR3aa: ASSPPGSNTGELF